The T cell receptor (beta chain) described here comes from a study of blood T cell repertoires in COVID-19. About the study: The study drew acute and convalescent COVID-19 samples from the United States, Italy and Spain.

Original data processing: Cell counts per sample came from amplifying reference gene primers. The data were produced by immunoSEQ multiplex PCR, yet TCRdb's version contains in-frame clones alone and is incomplete. V, J and clone size are those of that table, while D and trimming were read from the DNA. The data contain about 210,000 clones, more than 75% of them singletons. This CDR3 comprises 14 residues. The V gene's germline CDR1 is SNHLY and CDR2 FYNNEI. The V gene end was trimmed by 8 bases and the J gene end by 4 bases; junction bases not matched to a gene: 7. The TCR comes from a woman aged 55-69 years with COVID-19, enrolled during active disease. Sequenced: peripheral blood. The V gene is TRBV2, the J gene TRBJ2-5; 10 nucleotides align to TRBD2. The CDR3 is CASSSGSFSETQYF. The CDR3 bases are TGTGCCAGCTCTAGCGGGAGCTTTTCAGAGACCCAGTACTTC.